This TCR beta chain was captured in a study of shared clonotypes between healthy human individuals. As for the study in general: Researchers drew samples from two women and a few men aged 18 to 49.

Data came from immunoSEQ multiplex PCR; TCRdb stores just in-frame clones and leaves some out. The sample has some 2 million clones; roughly 94% are singletons. Trimming shortened V by 4 bases and J by 1 base, and 4 bases separated the two germline ends. In germline, CDR1 is WSHSY, CDR2 SAAADI. This CDR3 is built from 12 residues. It was CD45RO-negative cells, positively selected for CCR7, that made up naive CD8 cells, with terminally differentiated effector memory CD45RA+ cells excluded. Source material: naive CD8+ T cells sorted from blood. The sequence was collected from a man between 18 and 29 years old in good health. V is TRBV10-2 and J is TRBJ1-1; D gene ambiguous. The CDR3 DNA follows: TGCGCCAGCAGTGTTTGGAACACTGAAGCTTTCTTT. The encoded protein is CASSVWNTEAFF.